The clone carrying this TCR beta chain showed up just a few times. What it binds is unknown. The V gene's germline CDR1 is LGHNA and CDR2 YNFKEQ. There are 16 residues in the CDR3. V dropped 4 bases and J dropped 5; count of bases not matched to a gene: 9. The data were obtained in a study of T cells after yellow fever vaccination. In TCRdb, the 5' RACE reads were re-called with MiXCR into one record per CDR3 protein. The table lists 230,000 or so distinct CDR3 sequences, about 3.5% of them singletons. Study conclusions and caveats: Most clones from primary vaccination were detected again post-booster (roughly 95% CD4, roughly 90% CD8). Clonotypes found in both CD4 and CD8 compartments made up a small share. FACS-sorted repertoires could harbor abundant contaminating bulk-population clonotypes. Peak timing came faster in the weaker secondary response, day 5 versus 15.

The material was PBMCs, obtained 15 days after the yellow fever booster vaccination. V is TRBV4-2 and J is TRBJ2-3; TRBD1 matches 10 bases. This TCR was sampled from a man in his late teens or twenties who received the YFV17D yellow fever vaccine. The CDR3 nucleotides are TGTGCCAGCAGCCTGAAGACAGGGGGCTGGGGAGATACGCAGTATTTT. Translating it yields CASSLKTGGWGDTQYF.